This record looks at one T cell receptor beta chain sequence and its context. The antigen is not known. Germline CDR1 is MNHEY and CDR2 is SVGAGI. This CDR3 has 13 residues. Trimming at V came to 7 bases and at J to 5 bases, leaving 5 bases not matched to a gene. These data originate in a study of T cells in tumors after PD-1 blockade. Study-level findings and limits: Peripheral recruitment is suggested, as some novel exhausted tumor clones were in pre-treatment blood.

Template: tumor biopsy or peripheral blood genomic DNA, about 550-6,500 ng per sample. Method: immunoSEQ multiplex PCR; TCRdb's copy keeps in-frame clones and lacks some. In the table there are roughly 49,000 clones, 81% of which are singletons. This sequence joins TRBV6-5 and TRBJ2-5; 9 nucleotides match TRBD2. Sequenced material: PBMCs, taken before anti-PD-1 treatment. The sequence came from a human donor with basal cell carcinoma. As DNA, the CDR3 is TGTGCCAGCACGCGGGGGGGCCCGGAGACCCAGTACTTC. This codes for CASTRGGPETQYF.